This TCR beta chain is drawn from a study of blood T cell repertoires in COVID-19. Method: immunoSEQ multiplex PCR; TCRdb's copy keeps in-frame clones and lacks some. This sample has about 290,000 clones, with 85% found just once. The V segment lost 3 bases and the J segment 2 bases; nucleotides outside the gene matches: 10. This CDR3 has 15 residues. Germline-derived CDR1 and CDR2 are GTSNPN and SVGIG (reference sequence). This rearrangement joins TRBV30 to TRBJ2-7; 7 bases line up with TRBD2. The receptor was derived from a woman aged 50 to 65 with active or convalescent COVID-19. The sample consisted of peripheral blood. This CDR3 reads CAWSLGISGTYEQYF. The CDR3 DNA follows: TGTGCCTGGAGCCTAGGAATAAGCGGGACCTACGAGCAGTACTTC. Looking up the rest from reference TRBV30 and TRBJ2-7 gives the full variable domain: SQTIHQWPATLVQPVGSPLSLECTVEGTSNPNLYWYRQAAGRGLQLLFYSVGIGQISSEVPQNLSASRPQDRQFILSSKKLLLSDSGFYLCAWSLGISGTYEQYFGPGTRLTVT.